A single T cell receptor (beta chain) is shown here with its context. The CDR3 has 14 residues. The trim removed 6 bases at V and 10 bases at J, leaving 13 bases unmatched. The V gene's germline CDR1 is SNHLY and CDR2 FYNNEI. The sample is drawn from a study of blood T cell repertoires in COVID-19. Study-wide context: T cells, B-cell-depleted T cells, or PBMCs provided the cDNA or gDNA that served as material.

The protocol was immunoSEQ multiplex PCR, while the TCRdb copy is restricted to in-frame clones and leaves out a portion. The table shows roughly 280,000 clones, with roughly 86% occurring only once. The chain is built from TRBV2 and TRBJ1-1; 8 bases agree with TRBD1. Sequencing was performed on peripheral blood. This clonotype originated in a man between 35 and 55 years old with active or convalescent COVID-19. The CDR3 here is CASRSTGEGSRAFF. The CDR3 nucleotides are TGTGCCAGCAGATCGACAGGGGAAGGTTCGAGAGCTTTCTTT.